This T cell receptor beta chain was retrieved from a study of blood T cell repertoires in COVID-19. The count of this clone is one. Clones were read by immunoSEQ multiplex PCR, and TCRdb kept only the in-frame ones, dropping some. The profile covers about 210,000 clones, with around 83% appearing a single time and less than 3% taken by the ten largest. In germline, CDR1 is GTSNPN, CDR2 SVGIG (reference sequence). The CDR3 consists of 14 residues. Trimming took off 6 bases at V and 9 bases at J, with 18 bases between the two ends. Sequenced: peripheral blood. The clonotype was recovered from a man aged 45-65 years with active or convalescent COVID-19. The gene calls are TRBV30 and TRBJ1-6; perhaps TRBD1 as D (6 bases). CDR3 region: CACHGTFSSSPLHF. The CDR3, as DNA: TGTGCCTGTCACGGGACATTTTCTAGTTCACCCCTCCACTTT.